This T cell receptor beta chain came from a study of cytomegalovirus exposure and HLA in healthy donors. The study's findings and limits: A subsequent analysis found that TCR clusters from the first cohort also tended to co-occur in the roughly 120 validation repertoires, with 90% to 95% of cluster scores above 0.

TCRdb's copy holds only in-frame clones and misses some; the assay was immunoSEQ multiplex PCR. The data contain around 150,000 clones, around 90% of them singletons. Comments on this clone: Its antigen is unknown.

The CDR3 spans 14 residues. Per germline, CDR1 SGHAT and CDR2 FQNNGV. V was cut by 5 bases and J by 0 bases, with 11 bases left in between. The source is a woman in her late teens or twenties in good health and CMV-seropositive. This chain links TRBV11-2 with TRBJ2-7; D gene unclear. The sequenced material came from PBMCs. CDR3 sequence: CASSRRGNSYEQYF. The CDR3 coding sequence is TGTGCCAGCAGCCGCAGAGGAAACTCCTACGAGCAGTACTTC.